The 18 T cell receptor beta chains presented below share a single source sample, sequenced in a study of vaccination and CD4 T cells after COVID-19. These receptors' antigens are unknown. Sequenced with the Oncomine TCR Beta short-read assay was DNA taken from cultured CD4+ T cells. Using its own MiXCR run on the PCR reads, TCRdb lists one record per CDR3 protein. The table lists about 18,000 distinct CDR3 sequences, about 39% of them singletons. Noted treatment: approximately 9-day PBMC culture with coronavirus spike peptide pools or control peptides (ViraFEST assay). Here the sequenced sample was CD4+ T cells from blood, cultured in vitro, taken after SARS-CoV-2 vaccination. Receptor source: a human donor who had recovered from COVID-19.

The chain is built from TRBV6-2 or TRBV6-3 and TRBJ1-2; TRBD1 aligns across 9 bases. V lost 4 bases, J lost 2 bases, and 8 bases stayed unmatched. The CDR3 consists of 16 residues. The V gene's germline CDR1 is MNHEY and CDR2 SVGEGT. CDR3: CASSSLPGQGNYGYTF. The CDR3 region has the DNA TGTGCCAGCAGTTCTCTCCCGGGACAGGGCAACTATGGCTACACCTTC.

In its sample, this clonotype was seen a few times. V gene TRBV7-3 combines with J gene TRBJ2-2; either TRBD1 or TRBD2 may fit D (5 bases each). The ends were cut back, 5 bases at V and 0 bases at J, with 13 bases in the middle. CDR1 SGHTA and CDR2 FQGTGA come from the germline V gene. The CDR3 is 16 residues long. CDR3 protein: CASSPKGPTNTGELFF. In nucleotides, the CDR3 is TGTGCCAGCAGCCCGAAGGGACCGACGAACACCGGGGAGCTGTTTTTT.

This sequence joins TRBV19 and TRBJ1-2; 7 nucleotides agree with TRBD1. The CDR3 runs 15 residues. Germline-derived CDR1 and CDR2 are LNHDA and SQIVND (reference sequence). V lost 4 bases, J lost 3 bases, and 8 bases stayed unmatched. The CDR3 DNA sequence: TGTGCCAGTAGTAGTGACAGGGAGGCTTACTATGGCTACACCTTC. Protein: CASSSDREAYYGYTF. Drawing the rest from reference TRBV19 and TRBJ1-2, the complete variable domain is DGGITQSPKYLFRKEGQNVTLSCEQNLNHDAMYWYRQDPGQGLRLIYYSQIVNDFQKGDIAEGYSVSREKKESFPLTVTSAQKNPTAFYLCASSSDREAYYGYTFGSGTRLTVV.

In its sample, this clonotype was seen a few times. The CDR3 spells CSASSAYEQYF. The CDR3 DNA reads TGCAGTGCTAGTTCAGCTTACGAGCAGTACTTC. The gene calls are TRBV20-1 and TRBJ2-7; no clear D gene. This CDR3 is built from 11 residues. Trimming shortened V by 3 bases and J by 4 bases, and 7 bases separated the two germline ends. The V gene's germline CDR1 is DFQATT and CDR2 SNEGSKA (reference sequence).

This chain joins TRBV7-2 and TRBJ2-2; possible D gene TRBD1, 6 bases. The CDR3 has 13 amino acids. V lost 8 bases and J 6 bases, leaving 13 bases between the germline ends. Germline V gene lookup returns CDR1 SGHTA and CDR2 FQGNSA. The CDR3 sequence is CASRRGLAGELFF. CDR3 nucleotide sequence: TGTGCCAGCCGAAGGGGGTTGGCCGGGGAGCTGTTTTTT.

This chain joins TRBV30 and TRBJ1-5; no clear D gene. Trimming removed 0 bases at V and 4 bases at J, with 10 bases between. CDR3 size: 14 residues. The germline V gene encodes CDR1 GTSNPN and CDR2 SVGIG (reference sequence). The CDR3, as DNA: TGTGCCTGGAGTGTAGGGCAGGTGAATCAGCCCCAGCATTTT. It translates to CAWSVGQVNQPQHF.

This clonotype was picked up one time. The genes are TRBV7-2 and TRBJ2-4; D uncertain. The length of the CDR3 is 15 residues. Germline V gene sequence: CDR1 SGHTA, CDR2 FQGNSA. V lost 1 base and J 1 base, leaving 8 bases between the germline ends. The CDR3 region is CASSLGWVAKNIQYF. The CDR3 DNA follows: TGTGCCAGCAGCTTAGGATGGGTCGCCAAAAACATTCAGTACTTC.

This clonotype was counted between two and nine times. V usage is TRBV28 and J usage is TRBJ1-2; D is undetermined. Germline V gives CDR1 MDHEN, CDR2 SYDVKM. V shed 6 bases and J shed 7 bases, with 18 bases lying between them. CDR3 length: 14 residues. The chain's CDR3 is CASRRGKALVGYTF. The CDR3 coding sequence is TGTGCCAGCAGACGAGGGAAGGCTCTGGTTGGCTACACCTTC.

This clonotype has only a few counts. V is TRBV7-2 and J is TRBJ2-3, with D uncertain. Germline CDR1 and CDR2: SGHTA and FQGNSA. The CDR3 runs 13 residues. Deletions cut 2 bases from V and 0 bases from J, with 3 bases between. DNA of the CDR3: TGTGCCAGCAGCTTACCTAGCACAGATACGCAGTATTTT. Translating it yields CASSLPSTDTQYF.

The V gene is TRBV7-8, the J gene TRBJ1-2; a weak D match, TRBD1 (6 bases). The V gene's germline CDR1 is SGHVS and CDR2 FQNEAQ. With 5 bases removed from V and 8 bases from J, the gap between germline ends came to 21 bases. The CDR3 length is 15 residues. The CDR3 here is CASSPRRQGFLGYTF. CDR3 coding DNA: TGTGCCAGCAGCCCTCGCCGCCAGGGGTTTTTAGGCTACACCTTC.

The chain joins TRBV20-1 to TRBJ2-6; 9 bases match TRBD1. This CDR3 is built from 16 residues. In germline, CDR1 is DFQATT, CDR2 SNEGSKA (reference sequence). J lost 0 bases, V lost 4 bases, and 4 bases had no gene match. CDR3 sequence (DNA): TGCAGTGCTAACAGGGGGCTCTACTCTGGGGCCAACGTCCTGACTTTC. This sequence encodes CSANRGLYSGANVLTF.

This clonotype was detected only a few times. The rearrangement links TRBV6-1 to TRBJ1-2; D is possibly TRBD1 (6 bases). This CDR3 is 14 amino acids long. Trimming took 6 bases from V and 4 from J, leaving 15 bases between them. Germline CDR1 and CDR2: MNHNS and SASEGT. The CDR3 DNA reads as TGTGCCAGCAGCGTGGGGGGCGCGAGCTATGGCTACACCTTC. Encoded protein: CASSVGGASYGYTF.

The chain recombines TRBV28 with TRBJ1-5; D gene uncertain. Germline V gene sequence: CDR1 MDHEN, CDR2 SYDVKM. Trimming shortened V by 6 bases and J by 0 bases, and 9 bases separated the two germline ends. This CDR3 is 14 amino acids long. The CDR3 loop reads CASSRGSSNQPQHF. DNA for the CDR3: TGTGCCAGCAGCCGTGGGAGTAGCAATCAGCCCCAGCATTTT.

The CDR3 sequence: CASSLGGRGVAETQYF. CDR3 coding DNA: TGTGCCAGCAGTTTAGGGGGCAGGGGGGTAGCGGAGACCCAGTACTTC. The V gene is TRBV28, the J gene TRBJ2-5; D is perhaps TRBD1 (7 bases). V lost 2 bases and J lost 5, with 18 bases in between. CDR3 size: 16 residues. Per the germline V gene, CDR1 is MDHEN and CDR2 is SYDVKM.

This clonotype has only a few counts. DNA of the CDR3: TGCAGTGCTAGAGACAGGGCGAACACCGGGGAGCTGTTTTTT. It codes for CSARDRANTGELFF. The chain links TRBV20-1 to TRBJ2-2; D is possibly TRBD1 (5 bases). Trimming left V 0 bases short and J 0 bases short, with 5 bases between. The CDR3 has 14 residues. Looked up from germline, CDR1 is DFQATT and CDR2 is SNEGSKA (reference sequence).

This clonotype is medium-sized. This chain connects TRBV7-2 to TRBJ1-6; D might be TRBD1 (5 bases). CDR1 is SGHTA, CDR2 FQGNSA, per germline. There are 15 residues in the CDR3. V dropped 0 bases and J dropped 6 bases, with 9 bases sitting between them. DNA of the CDR3: TGTGCCAGCAGCTTAGCGGGACCGCCTAATTCACCCCTCCACTTT. Its translation: CASSLAGPPNSPLHF.

This clonotype has a handful of counts. The chain couples TRBV12-3 or TRBV12-4 to TRBJ1-2; D perhaps matches TRBD1 (6 bases). The V end lost 3 bases, the J end lost 8 bases, and 16 bases lay between the germline ends. The CDR3 has 14 residues. The DNA of the CDR3 is TGTGCCAGCAGTTTTACGGGACTGGGGGCGGGCTACACCTTC. Translating it yields CASSFTGLGAGYTF.

The rearrangement uses TRBV20-1 and TRBJ2-1; D could derive from TRBD1 or TRBD2 (5 bases each). The V end was cut by 3 bases, the J end by 2 bases, with 17 bases between. The CDR3 loop spans 16 amino acids. CDR1 is DFQATT, CDR2 SNEGSKA, per germline (reference sequence). The CDR3: CSASSPRGGTYNEQFF. DNA of the CDR3: TGCAGTGCTAGCTCCCCCCGGGGCGGCACCTACAATGAGCAGTTCTTC.